This TCR beta chain was found in a study of cytomegalovirus exposure and HLA in healthy donors. Trimming removed 0 bases from V and 3 bases from J; junction bases left unmatched: 6. Germline V CDR1 and CDR2: SGDLS, YYNGEE. This CDR3 is 15 amino acids long. Each donor's status was that of a healthy bone marrow donor. Study results and limitations: HLA alleles were associated with 15,000 to 20,000 TCR beta sequences in a later analysis at 0.05 false discovery rate. The authors enumerated over 150 TCR beta chains as linked to cytomegalovirus. Later analysis identified a missense DCLRE1C variant that was linked to TCR beta V- and J-gene trimming.

PCR involved 60 Vbeta and 13 Jbeta primers. Generated by immunoSEQ multiplex PCR, the TCRdb table keeps only in-frame clones and is missing some. The listing records about 46,000 clones. Points on this clone: Its cognate antigen is unknown.

Sequenced: PBMCs. J is TRBJ2-7 and V is TRBV9; 7 nucleotides align to TRBD1. The TCR originated in a woman aged 40 to 50 in good health and CMV-seronegative. The CDR3 DNA follows: TGTGCCAGCAGCGTAGGTCAGGGGGTGTTCTACGAGCAGTACTTC. It codes for CASSVGQGVFYEQYF.